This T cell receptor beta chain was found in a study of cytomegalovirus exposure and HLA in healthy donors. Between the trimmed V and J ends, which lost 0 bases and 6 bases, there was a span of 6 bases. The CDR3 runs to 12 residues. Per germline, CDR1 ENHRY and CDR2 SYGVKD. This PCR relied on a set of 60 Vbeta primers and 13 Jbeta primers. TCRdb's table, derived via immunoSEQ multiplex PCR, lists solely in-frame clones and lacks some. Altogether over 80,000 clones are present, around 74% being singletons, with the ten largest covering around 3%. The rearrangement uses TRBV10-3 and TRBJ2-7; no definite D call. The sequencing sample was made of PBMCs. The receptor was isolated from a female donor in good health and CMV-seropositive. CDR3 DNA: TGTGCCATCAGTGAGTCTAGGAGCGAGCAGTACTTC. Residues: CAISESRSEQYF.